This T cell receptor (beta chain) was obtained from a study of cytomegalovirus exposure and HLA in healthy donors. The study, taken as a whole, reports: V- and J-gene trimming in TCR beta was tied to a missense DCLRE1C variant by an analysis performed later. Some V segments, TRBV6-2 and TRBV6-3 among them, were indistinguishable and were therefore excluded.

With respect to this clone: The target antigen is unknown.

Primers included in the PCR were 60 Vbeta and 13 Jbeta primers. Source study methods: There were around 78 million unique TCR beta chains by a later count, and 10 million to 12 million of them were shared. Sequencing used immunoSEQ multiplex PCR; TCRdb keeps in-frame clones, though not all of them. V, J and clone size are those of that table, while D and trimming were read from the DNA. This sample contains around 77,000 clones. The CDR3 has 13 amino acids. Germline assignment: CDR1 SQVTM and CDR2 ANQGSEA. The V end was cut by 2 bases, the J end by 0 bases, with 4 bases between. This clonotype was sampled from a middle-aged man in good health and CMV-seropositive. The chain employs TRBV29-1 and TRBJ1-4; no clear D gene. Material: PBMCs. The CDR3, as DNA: TGCAGCGTTGAAACGGCAACTAATGAAAAACTGTTTTTT. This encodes CSVETATNEKLFF.